These 8 T cell receptor beta chains were sequenced from one sample in a study of cytomegalovirus exposure and HLA in healthy donors. The PCR made use of 60 Vbeta and 13 Jbeta primers. Sequenced by immunoSEQ multiplex PCR; TCRdb stores in-frame clones only, minus some. Seen in this sample are tens of thousands of clones; the ten most common clones hold 15% to 19%. The specimen sequenced was PBMCs. These receptors were obtained from a man aged 50-60 years in good health and CMV-seropositive.

The chain has TRBV5-1 and TRBJ1-4, with 8 bases identical to TRBD1. The V segment lost 4 bases and the J segment 7 bases; nucleotides outside the gene matches: 12. CDR3 length equals 16 residues. The germline V gene has CDR1 SGHRS and CDR2 YFSETQ. The CDR3: CASSTTGVAYGEKLFF. The DNA of the CDR3 is TGCGCCAGCAGCACGACAGGGGTGGCTTACGGTGAAAAACTGTTTTTT.

The chain uses TRBV18 and TRBJ1-4; 10 nucleotides line up with TRBD1. Germline V gene sequence: CDR1 KGHSH, CDR2 LQKENI. V dropped 5 bases and J dropped 3; count of bases not matched to a gene: 6. The CDR3 sequence is 16 residues long. CDR3 bases: TGTGCCAGCTCATTCCGGGACAGGGGAGCTAATGAAAAACTGTTTTTT. Protein sequence: CASSFRDRGANEKLFF.

This rearrangement joins TRBV6-1 to TRBJ1-1, with D unclear. Germline V gene sequence: CDR1 MNHNS, CDR2 SASEGT. This CDR3 is built from 14 residues. Deletions cut 7 bases from V and 4 bases from J, with 16 bases between. CDR3 DNA: TGTGCCAGCACGGTGGAGGGTTGGGGCACTGAAGCTTTCTTT. This translates into CASTVEGWGTEAFF.

The chain carries TRBV10-1 and TRBJ1-4; D is unresolved. The length of the CDR3 is 18 residues. Trimming removed 3 bases at V and 5 bases at J, with 22 bases between. The V gene's germline CDR1 is WNHNN and CDR2 SYGVQD (reference sequence). CDR3 nucleotide sequence: TGCGCCAGCAGTGAACATGGATGTCTCCTAGTCGACAATGAAAAACTGTTTTTT. Translation: CASSEHGCLLVDNEKLFF.

The chain is built from TRBV27 and TRBJ2-5, with 9 bases identical to TRBD1. The germline CDR1 and CDR2 sequences are MNHEY and SMNVEV (reference sequence). Trimming at V came to 5 bases and at J to 5 bases, leaving 6 bases not matched to a gene. This CDR3 is 14 amino acids long. The CDR3: CASSPGTGLETQYF. DNA for the CDR3: TGTGCCAGCAGTCCAGGGACAGGGCTTGAGACCCAGTACTTC.

The genes are TRBV19 and TRBJ1-5; the D is unclear. V gave up 1 base and J gave up 7 bases, with 8 bases separating them. Looked up from germline, CDR1 is LNHDA and CDR2 is SQIVND (reference sequence). The CDR3 consists of 13 residues. The CDR3 here is CASSIVAEQPQHF. The CDR3 region has the DNA TGTGCCAGTAGTATAGTAGCGGAGCAGCCCCAGCATTTT.

CDR3 nucleotide sequence: TGTGCCAGCAGTCCGGGGACCTACGAGCAGTACTTC. Protein: CASSPGTYEQYF. The rearrangement uses TRBV5-6 and TRBJ2-7; weak D call: TRBD2 (5 bases). The V end lost 5 bases, the J end lost 2 bases, and 8 bases lay between the germline ends. In germline, CDR1 is SGHDT, CDR2 YYEEEE. The CDR3 is 12 residues long.

CDR3 in amino acids: CASSQDEGFAFF. The DNA for the CDR3 is TGTGCCAGCAGCCAAGATGAGGGTTTCGCTTTCTTT. This chain connects TRBV4-2 to TRBJ1-1; D is unclear. Per the germline V gene, CDR1 is LGHNA and CDR2 is YNFKEQ. The CDR3 spans 12 residues. Trimming left V 0 bases short and J 11 bases short, with 10 bases between.